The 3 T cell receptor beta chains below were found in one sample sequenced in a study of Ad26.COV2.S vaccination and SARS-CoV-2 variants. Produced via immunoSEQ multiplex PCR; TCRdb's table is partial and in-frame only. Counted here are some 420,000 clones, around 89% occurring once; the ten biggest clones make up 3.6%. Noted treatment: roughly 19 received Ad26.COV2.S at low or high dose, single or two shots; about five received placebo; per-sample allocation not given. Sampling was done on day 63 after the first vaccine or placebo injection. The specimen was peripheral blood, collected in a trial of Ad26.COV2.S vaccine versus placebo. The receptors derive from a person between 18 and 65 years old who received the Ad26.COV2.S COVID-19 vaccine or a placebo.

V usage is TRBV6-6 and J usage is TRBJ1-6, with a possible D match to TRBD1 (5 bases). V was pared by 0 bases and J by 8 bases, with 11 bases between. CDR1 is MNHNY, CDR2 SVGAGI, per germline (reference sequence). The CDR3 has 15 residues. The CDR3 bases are TGTGCCAGCAGTTACTCCGGGACGGCTTATTCACCCCTCCACTTT. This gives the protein CASSYSGTAYSPLHF.

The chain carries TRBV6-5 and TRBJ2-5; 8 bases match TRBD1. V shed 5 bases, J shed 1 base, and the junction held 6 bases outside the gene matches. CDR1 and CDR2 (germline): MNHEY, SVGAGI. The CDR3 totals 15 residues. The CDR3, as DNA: TGTGCCAGCAGTCCGCAGGGGGCCACCCAAGAGACCCAGTACTTC. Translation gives CASSPQGATQETQYF.

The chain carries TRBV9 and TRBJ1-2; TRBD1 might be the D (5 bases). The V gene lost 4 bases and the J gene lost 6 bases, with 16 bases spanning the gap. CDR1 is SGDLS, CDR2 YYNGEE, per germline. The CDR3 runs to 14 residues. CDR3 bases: TGTGCCAGCAGCCCCCTGGGGGTGGAGGATGGCTACACCTTC. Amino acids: CASSPLGVEDGYTF.